This TCR beta chain is from a study of blood T cell repertoires in COVID-19. The CDR3 sequence is 14 residues long. Per germline, CDR1 LNHDA and CDR2 SQIVND (reference sequence). V lost 7 bases and J 4 bases, leaving 14 bases between the germline ends. Data came from immunoSEQ multiplex PCR; TCRdb stores just in-frame clones and leaves some out. This table has approximately 300,000 clones, around 87% appearing once. This chain connects TRBV19 to TRBJ1-5; D not resolved. The receptor's source is a woman in her 50s with active or convalescent COVID-19. What was sequenced was peripheral blood. The DNA for the CDR3 is TGTGCCAGTAACCCGACGTCGGGGAATCAGCCCCAGCATTTT. This sequence encodes CASNPTSGNQPQHF.